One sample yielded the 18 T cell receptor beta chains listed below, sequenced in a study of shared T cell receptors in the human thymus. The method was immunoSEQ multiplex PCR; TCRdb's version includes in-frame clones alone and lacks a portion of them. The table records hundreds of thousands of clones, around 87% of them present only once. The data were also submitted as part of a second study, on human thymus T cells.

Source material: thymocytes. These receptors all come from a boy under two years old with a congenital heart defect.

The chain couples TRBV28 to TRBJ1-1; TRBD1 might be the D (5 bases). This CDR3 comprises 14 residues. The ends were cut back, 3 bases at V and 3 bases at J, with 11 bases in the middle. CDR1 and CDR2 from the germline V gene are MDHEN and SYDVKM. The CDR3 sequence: CASSFQGWDTEAFF. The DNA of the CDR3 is TGTGCCAGCAGTTTTCAGGGATGGGACACTGAAGCTTTCTTT.

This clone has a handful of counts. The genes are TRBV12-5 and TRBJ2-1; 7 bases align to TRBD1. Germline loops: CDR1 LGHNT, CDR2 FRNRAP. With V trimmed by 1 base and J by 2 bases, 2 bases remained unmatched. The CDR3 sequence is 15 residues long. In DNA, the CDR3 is TGTGCTAGTGGTTTGGAGGGACAGCCCTACAATGAGCAGTTCTTC. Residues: CASGLEGQPYNEQFF.

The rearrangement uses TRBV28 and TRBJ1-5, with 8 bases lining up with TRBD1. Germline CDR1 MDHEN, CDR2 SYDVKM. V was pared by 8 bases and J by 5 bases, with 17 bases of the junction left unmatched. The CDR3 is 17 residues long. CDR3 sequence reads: CASAPIEDREAYQPQHF. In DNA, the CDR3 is TGTGCCAGCGCCCCAATCGAGGACAGGGAGGCCTATCAGCCCCAGCATTTT.

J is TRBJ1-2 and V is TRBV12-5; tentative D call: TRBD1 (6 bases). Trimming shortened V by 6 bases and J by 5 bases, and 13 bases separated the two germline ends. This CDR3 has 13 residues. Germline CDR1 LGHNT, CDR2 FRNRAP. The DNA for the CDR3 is TGTGCTAGTGGAGCAGGGGAACGATATGGCTACACCTTC. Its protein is CASGAGERYGYTF.

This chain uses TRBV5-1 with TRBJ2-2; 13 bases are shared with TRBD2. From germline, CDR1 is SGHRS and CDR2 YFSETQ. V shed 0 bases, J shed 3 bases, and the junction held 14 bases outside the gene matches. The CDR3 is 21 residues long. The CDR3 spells CASSLAQIATSGGLYTGELFF. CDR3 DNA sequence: TGCGCCAGCAGCTTGGCACAGATCGCGACTAGCGGGGGGCTATACACCGGGGAGCTGTTTTTT.

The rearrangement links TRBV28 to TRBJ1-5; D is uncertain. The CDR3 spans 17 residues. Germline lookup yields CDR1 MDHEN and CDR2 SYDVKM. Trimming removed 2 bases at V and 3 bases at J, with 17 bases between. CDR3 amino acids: CASSLPHRSGLNQPQHF. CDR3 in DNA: TGTGCCAGCAGTTTACCGCACAGAAGTGGTCTCAATCAGCCCCAGCATTTT.

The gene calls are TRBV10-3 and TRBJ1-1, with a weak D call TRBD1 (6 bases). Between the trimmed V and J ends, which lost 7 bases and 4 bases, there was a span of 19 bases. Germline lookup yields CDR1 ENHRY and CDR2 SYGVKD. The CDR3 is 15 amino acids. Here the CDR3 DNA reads TGTGCCATCACCACTGACAGGACCCGGGTCACTGAAGCTTTCTTT. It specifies CAITTDRTRVTEAFF.

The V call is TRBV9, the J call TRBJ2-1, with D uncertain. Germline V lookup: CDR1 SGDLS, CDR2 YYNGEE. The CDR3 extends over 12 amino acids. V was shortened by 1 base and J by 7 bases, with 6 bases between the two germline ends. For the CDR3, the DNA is TGTGCCAGCAGCGTATTAGAGAATGAGCAGTTCTTC. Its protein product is CASSVLENEQFF.

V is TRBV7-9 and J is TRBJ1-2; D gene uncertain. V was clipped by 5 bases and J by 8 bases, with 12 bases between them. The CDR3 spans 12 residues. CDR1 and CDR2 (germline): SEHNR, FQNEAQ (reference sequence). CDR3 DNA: TGTGCCAGCAGCCCTAACTCCGAGGGCTACACCTTC. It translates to CASSPNSEGYTF.

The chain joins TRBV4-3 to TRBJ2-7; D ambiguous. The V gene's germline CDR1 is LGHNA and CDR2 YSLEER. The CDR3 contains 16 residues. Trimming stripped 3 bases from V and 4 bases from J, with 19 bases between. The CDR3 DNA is TGCGCCAGCAGCCAGGAACCGGGTCCACCAAGATACGAGCAGTACTTC. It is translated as CASSQEPGPPRYEQYF.

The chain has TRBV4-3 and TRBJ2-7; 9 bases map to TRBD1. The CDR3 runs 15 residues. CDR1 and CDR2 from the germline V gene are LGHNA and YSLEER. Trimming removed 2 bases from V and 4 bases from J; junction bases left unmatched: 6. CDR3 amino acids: CASSQRPGQGYEQYF. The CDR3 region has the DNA TGCGCCAGCAGCCAACGACCGGGACAGGGTTACGAGCAGTACTTC.

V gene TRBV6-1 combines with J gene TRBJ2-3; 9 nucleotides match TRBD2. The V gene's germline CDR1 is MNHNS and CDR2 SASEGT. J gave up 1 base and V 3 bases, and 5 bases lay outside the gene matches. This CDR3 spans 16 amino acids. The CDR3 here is CASSDPQRGGTDTQYF. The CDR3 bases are TGTGCCAGCAGTGACCCACAGCGGGGGGGCACAGATACGCAGTATTTT.

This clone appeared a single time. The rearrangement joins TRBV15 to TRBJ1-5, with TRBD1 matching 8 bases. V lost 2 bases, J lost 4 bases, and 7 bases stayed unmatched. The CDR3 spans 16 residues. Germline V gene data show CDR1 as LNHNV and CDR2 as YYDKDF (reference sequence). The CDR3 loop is CATSRLEDRENQPQHF. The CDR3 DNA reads TGTGCCACCAGCAGATTGGAGGACAGGGAGAATCAGCCCCAGCATTTT.

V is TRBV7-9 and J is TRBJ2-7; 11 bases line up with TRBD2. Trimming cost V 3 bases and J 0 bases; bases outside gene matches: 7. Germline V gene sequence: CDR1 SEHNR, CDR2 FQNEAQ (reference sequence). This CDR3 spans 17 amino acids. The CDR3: CASSFTTGTSGSYEQYF. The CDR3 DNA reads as TGTGCCAGCAGCTTCACTACCGGGACTAGCGGCTCCTACGAGCAGTACTTC.

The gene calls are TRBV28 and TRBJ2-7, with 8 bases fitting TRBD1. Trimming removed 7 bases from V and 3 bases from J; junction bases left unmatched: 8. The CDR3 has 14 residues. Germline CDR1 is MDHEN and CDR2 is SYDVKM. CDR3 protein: CASTSDRGVYEQYF. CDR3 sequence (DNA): TGTGCCAGCACTTCAGACAGGGGTGTCTACGAGCAGTACTTC.

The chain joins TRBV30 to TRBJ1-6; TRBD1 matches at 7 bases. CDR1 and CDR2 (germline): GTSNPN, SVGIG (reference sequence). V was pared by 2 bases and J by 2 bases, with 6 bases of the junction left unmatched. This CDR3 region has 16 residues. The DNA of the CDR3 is TGTGCCTGGAGTACCACAGGGGACCCCTATAATTCACCCCTCCACTTT. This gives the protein CAWSTTGDPYNSPLHF.

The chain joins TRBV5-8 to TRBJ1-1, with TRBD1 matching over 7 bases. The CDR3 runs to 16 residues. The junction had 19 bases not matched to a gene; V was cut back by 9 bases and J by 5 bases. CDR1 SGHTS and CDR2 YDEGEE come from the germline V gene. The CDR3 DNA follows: TGTGCCACCCCAGCTTGGGAGAGGGGGCGCGGGACTGAAGCTTTCTTT. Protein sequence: CATPAWERGRGTEAFF.

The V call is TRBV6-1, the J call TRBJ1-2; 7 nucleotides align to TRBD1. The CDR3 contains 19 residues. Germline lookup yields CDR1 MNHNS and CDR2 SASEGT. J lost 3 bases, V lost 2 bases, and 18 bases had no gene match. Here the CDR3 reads CASSEIKGGQMEGDYGYTF. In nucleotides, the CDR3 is TGTGCCAGCAGTGAAATTAAGGGGGGACAGATGGAGGGAGACTATGGCTACACCTTC.